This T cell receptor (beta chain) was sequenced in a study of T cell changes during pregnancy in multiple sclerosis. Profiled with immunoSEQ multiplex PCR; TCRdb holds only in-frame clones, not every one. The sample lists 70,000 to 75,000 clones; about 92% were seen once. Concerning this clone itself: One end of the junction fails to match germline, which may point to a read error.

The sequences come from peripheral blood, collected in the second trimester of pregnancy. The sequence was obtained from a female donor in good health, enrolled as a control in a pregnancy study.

In nucleotides, the CDR3 is TGTGCTAGCAGCTCCGGACAGACCTACGAGCAGTACTTC. Its protein product is CASSSGQTYEQYF. The genes are TRBV7-7 and TRBJ2-7, with D tentatively TRBD1 (6 bases). This CDR3 spans 13 amino acids. The germline gives CDR1 SSHAT, CDR2 FNYEAQ (reference sequence).